The clone carrying this T cell receptor (beta chain) was seen a single time. The antigen remains undetermined. Profiling relied on immunoSEQ multiplex PCR, and the TCRdb table lists in-frame clones only, not all of them. Of approximately 120,000 clones listed, about 93% were seen once; the top ten hold roughly 0.17%. This sample was included in a study of siplizumab effects on memory and regulatory T cells. General study results and limits: The study found naive T cells seemingly more diverse than memory cells and seemingly major alloresponse contributors. Alloreactive sequences from unstimulated CD4+ memory cells fell significantly with siplizumab. Siplizumab cultures yielded proliferating Tregs whose suppressive function was not confirmed. Under siplizumab, an average around 69% of mappable alloreactive CD4+ clones were Treg-derived, compared with approximately 30% in controls.

The sequence was obtained from a human donor in good health. The material sequenced was non-Treg CD4+ T cells sorted from blood.

Here the CDR3 reads CAWKPDTITDTQYF. In DNA form, the CDR3 reads TGTGCCTGGAAGCCAGACACGATCACAGATACGCAGTATTTT. J is TRBJ2-3 and V is TRBV30; D is ambiguous. The CDR3 is 14 amino acids. The V gene lost 4 bases and the J gene lost 2 bases, with 13 bases spanning the gap. Per germline, CDR1 GTSNPN and CDR2 SVGIG (reference sequence).